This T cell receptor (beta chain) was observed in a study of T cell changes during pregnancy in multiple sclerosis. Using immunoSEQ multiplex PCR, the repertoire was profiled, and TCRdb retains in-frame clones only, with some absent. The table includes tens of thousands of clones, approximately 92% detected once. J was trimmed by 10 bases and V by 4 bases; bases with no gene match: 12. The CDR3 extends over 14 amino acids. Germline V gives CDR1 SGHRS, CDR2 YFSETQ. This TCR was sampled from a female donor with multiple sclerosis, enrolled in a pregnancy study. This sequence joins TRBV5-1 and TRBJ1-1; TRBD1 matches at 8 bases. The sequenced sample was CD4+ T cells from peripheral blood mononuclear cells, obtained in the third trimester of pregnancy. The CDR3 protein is CASSMGQAPNGAFF. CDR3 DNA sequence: TGCGCCAGCAGCATGGGACAGGCGCCTAACGGAGCTTTCTTT.